The T cell receptor (beta chain) described here comes from a study of blood T cell repertoires in COVID-19. Study context: Acute and convalescent COVID-19 specimens originated in the United States, Italy and Spain.

This CDR3 comprises 17 residues. Trimming left V 0 bases short and J 0 bases short, with 12 bases between. CDR1 is MNHNS, CDR2 SASEGT, per germline. The assay was immunoSEQ multiplex PCR, and TCRdb's table has in-frame clones only and misses some. The data contain about 280,000 clones, around 92% of them singletons. This sequence was found in a woman under 40 with COVID-19, enrolled during active disease. The V gene is TRBV6-1, the J gene TRBJ2-1; unclear D gene. Material: peripheral blood. CDR3 nucleotide sequence: TGTGCCAGCAGTGAAGCCTCCCGCGGCGGCTCCTACAATGAGCAGTTCTTC. Translated: CASSEASRGGSYNEQFF.